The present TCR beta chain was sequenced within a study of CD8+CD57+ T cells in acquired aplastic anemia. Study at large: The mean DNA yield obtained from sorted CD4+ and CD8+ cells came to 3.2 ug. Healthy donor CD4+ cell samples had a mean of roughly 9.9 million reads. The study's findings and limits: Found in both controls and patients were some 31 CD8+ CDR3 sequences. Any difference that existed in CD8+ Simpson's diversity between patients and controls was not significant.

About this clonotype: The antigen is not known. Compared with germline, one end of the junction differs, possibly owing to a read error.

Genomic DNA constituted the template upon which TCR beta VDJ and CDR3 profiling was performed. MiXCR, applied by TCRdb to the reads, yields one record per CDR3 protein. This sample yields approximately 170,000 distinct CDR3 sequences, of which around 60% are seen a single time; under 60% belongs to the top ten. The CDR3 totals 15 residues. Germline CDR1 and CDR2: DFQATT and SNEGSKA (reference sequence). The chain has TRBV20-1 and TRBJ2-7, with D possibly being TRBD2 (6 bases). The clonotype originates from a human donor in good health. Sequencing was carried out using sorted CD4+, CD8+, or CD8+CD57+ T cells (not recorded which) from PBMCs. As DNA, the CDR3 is TGCAGTGCCTCAGGGTCCGGGACTCACTCCTACGAGCAATACTTC. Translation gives CSASGSGTHSYEQYF.